Below are 25 T cell receptor beta chains sequenced from a single sample in a study of response to subunit inactivated influenza vaccine (dated by TCRdb to the late 2010s). Libraries were prepared through RT-PCR. TCRdb lists the instrument as Illumina HiSeq 2500. TCRdb cleaned the public reads at Q25 with fastp, built clones with MiXCR and kept in-frame beta chains. When rows share a CDR3 protein, they turn into one entry using the most common DNA and genes. The table for this sample lists 650,000 to 850,000 distinct CDR3 sequences; around 14% of them were counted only once. The leading ten clones occupy 5.5% to 7% of the sample. The specimen was PBMCs from blood, collected 14 to 15 days before vaccination. These receptors were collected from a middle-aged man who received an inactivated influenza vaccine. Donor details come from another sample of the same person, matched by shared clones.

The chain combines TRBV11-2 with TRBJ2-7; possible D gene TRBD1, 5 bases. V gave up 5 bases and J gave up 2 bases, with 16 bases separating them. This CDR3 region has 15 residues. Germline V lookup: CDR1 SGHAT, CDR2 FQNNGV. As DNA, the CDR3 is TGTGCCAGCAGCCAGACTGGGGCTTTTACCTACGAGCAGTACTTC. Translated: CASSQTGAFTYEQYF.

The gene calls are TRBV2 and TRBJ2-7; weak D call: TRBD2 (6 bases). The germline CDR1 and CDR2 sequences are SNHLY and FYNNEI. The CDR3 runs 15 residues. The V end was cut by 6 bases, the J end by 6 bases, with 21 bases between. CDR3 sequence reads: CASRDLFTLEGEQYF. CDR3 bases: TGTGCCAGCAGGGATCTCTTCACCTTGGAGGGCGAGCAGTACTTC.

The V gene is TRBV18, the J gene TRBJ2-6; 10 positions agree with TRBD1. V lost 0 bases, J lost 2 bases, and 1 base stayed unmatched. The CDR3 extends over 17 amino acids. CDR1 and CDR2 (germline): KGHSH, LQKENI. The chain's CDR3 is CASSPPGTGAGANVLTF. DNA for the CDR3: TGTGCCAGCTCACCACCCGGGACAGGGGCTGGGGCCAACGTCCTGACTTTC.

This clonotype appeared a few times. The rearrangement uses TRBV6-2 or TRBV6-3 and TRBJ2-1; the D gene could be TRBD1 or TRBD2 (5 bases each). Per germline, CDR1 MNHEY and CDR2 SVGEGT. This CDR3 is built from 14 residues. The V gene lost 4 bases and the J gene lost 3 bases, with 10 bases spanning the gap. In nucleotides, the CDR3 is TGTGCCAGCAGTTCCGGGGCCCGCTACAATGAGCAGTTCTTC. It codes for CASSSGARYNEQFF.

The chain is built from TRBV6-1 and TRBJ1-1; 8 positions match TRBD1. The CDR3 is 16 residues long. V was pared by 5 bases and J by 5 bases, with 13 bases of the junction left unmatched. Per the germline V gene, CDR1 is MNHNS and CDR2 is SASEGT. The CDR3 sequence: CASSPTGAGSRTEAFF. The CDR3 coding sequence is TGTGCCAGCAGTCCGACAGGGGCGGGAAGTAGGACTGAAGCTTTCTTT.

The chain is built from TRBV7-2 and TRBJ2-1, with 9 bases that match TRBD1. The V gene's germline CDR1 is SGHTA and CDR2 FQGNSA. V dropped 4 bases and J dropped 6; count of bases not matched to a gene: 7. The CDR3 totals 15 residues. DNA of the CDR3: TGTGCCAGCAGCTCAGGACAGGGGCGGATCAATGAGCAGTTCTTC. This sequence encodes CASSSGQGRINEQFF.

V and J are TRBV30 and TRBJ2-1; weak D call: TRBD2 (6 bases). V was clipped by 4 bases and J by 4 bases, with 14 bases between them. The CDR3 runs 14 residues. CDR1 and CDR2 from the germline V gene are GTSNPN and SVGIG (reference sequence). The CDR3 loop reads CAWMAGTGYNEQFF. The CDR3 nucleotides are TGTGCCTGGATGGCCGGGACTGGGTACAATGAGCAGTTCTTC.

The J gene is TRBJ2-7, the V gene TRBV6-2 or TRBV6-3; TRBD1 aligns across 9 bases. CDR1 is MNHEY and CDR2 is SVGEGT in the germline V gene. The V and J ends lost 0 bases and 1 base, in that order; junction bases with no gene match: 7. The CDR3 length is 17 residues. The CDR3 region is CASSYSRTGVQSYEQYF. The CDR3 DNA reads as TGTGCCAGCAGTTACTCGAGGACAGGGGTACAGTCCTACGAGCAGTACTTC.

The V and J genes are TRBV2 and TRBJ1-5, with D perhaps TRBD1 (6 bases). Germline V lookup: CDR1 SNHLY, CDR2 FYNNEI. V shed 5 bases and J shed 7 bases, with 9 bases lying between them. The CDR3 has 12 residues. The CDR3: CASSYDRQPQHF. CDR3 in DNA: TGTGCCAGCAGTTACGACAGGCAGCCCCAGCATTTT.

Notes on this clonotype: An end of the junction does not agree with germline; a read error may underlie this. V gene TRBV7-3 combines with J gene TRBJ2-4; 9 nucleotides match TRBD1. This CDR3 comprises 18 residues. Germline-derived CDR1 and CDR2 are SGHTA and FQGTGA. CDR3 sequence (DNA): TGTGCCAGCAGCATAACGGGACAGGGAGAAAAGGCCAAAAACATTCAGTACTTC. Protein product: CASSITGQGEKAKNIQYF.

This clonotype was seen many times. This chain links TRBV5-1 with TRBJ2-2; perhaps D is TRBD1 or TRBD2 (5 bases each). Germline CDR1 SGHRS, CDR2 YFSETQ. This CDR3 is built from 14 residues. Trimming took off 6 bases at V and 7 bases at J, with 16 bases between the two ends. The CDR3 region is CASTLGDGGGELFF. The CDR3 DNA reads TGCGCCAGCACCCTAGGGGACGGTGGCGGGGAGCTGTTTTTT.

The chain has TRBV29-1 and TRBJ2-5; 7 bases agree with TRBD2. This CDR3 comprises 10 residues. V dropped 2 bases and J dropped 13; count of bases not matched to a gene: 4. Germline CDR1 and CDR2: SQVTM and ANQGSEA. CDR3 protein: CSVEQGGWYF. CDR3 bases: TGCAGCGTTGAACAGGGAGGGTGGTACTTC.

V and J are TRBV20-1 and TRBJ2-3; D is possibly TRBD2 (5 bases). The CDR3 runs to 15 residues. CDR1 and CDR2 from the germline V gene are DFQATT and SNEGSKA (reference sequence). V shed 6 bases and J shed 1 base, with 17 bases lying between them. This chain's CDR3 is CSAGLFNLGTDTQYF. The CDR3 DNA is TGCAGTGCCGGACTCTTCAATCTCGGCACAGATACGCAGTATTTT.

J is TRBJ1-5 and V is TRBV2; D unresolved. The CDR3 consists of 15 residues. Germline CDR1 SNHLY, CDR2 FYNNEI. The ends were cut back, 4 bases at V and 0 bases at J, with 10 bases in the middle. The CDR3 reads CASSGRRYSNQPQHF. CDR3 nucleotides: TGTGCCAGCAGTGGGCGGCGATATAGCAATCAGCCCCAGCATTTT.

This clonotype was seen a few times. This chain uses TRBV12-3 or TRBV12-4 with TRBJ2-1; D possibly corresponds to TRBD2 (7 bases). The germline V and J ends were trimmed by 7 bases and 1 base, with 20 bases remaining between them. This CDR3 is built from 17 residues. CDR3 sequence (DNA): TGTGCCAGCACCTCTTGGGGGGGCAGGGCGTCCTACAATGAGCAGTTCTTC. Its protein product is CASTSWGGRASYNEQFF.

This clonotype came up a few times. This chain joins TRBV30 and TRBJ2-7, with TRBD1 identical over 12 bases. CDR1 is GTSNPN, CDR2 SVGIG, per germline (reference sequence). This CDR3 is built from 15 residues. The junction had 8 bases not matched to a gene; V was cut back by 3 bases and J by 5 bases. The CDR3 DNA sequence: TGTGCCTGGAGATGGGGACAGGGGGCTCTCCACGAGCAGTACTTC. Translating it yields CAWRWGQGALHEQYF.

The chain recombines TRBV12-3 or TRBV12-4 with TRBJ2-5; no clear D. V shed 5 bases and J shed 1 base, with 14 bases lying between them. The CDR3 sequence is 15 residues long. This chain's CDR3 is CASSPSGHSQETQYF. The CDR3 region has the DNA TGTGCCAGCAGTCCTTCTGGGCACTCCCAAGAGACCCAGTACTTC.

The rearrangement joins TRBV2 to TRBJ1-6, with D possibly TRBD1 on 6 matching bases. Germline assignment: CDR1 SNHLY and CDR2 FYNNEI. CDR3 length: 16 amino acids. Trimming stripped 6 bases from V and 2 bases from J, with 14 bases between. The CDR3 sequence is CASRDSRGAYNSPLHF. The CDR3 region has the DNA TGTGCCAGCAGGGACAGCAGAGGGGCCTATAATTCACCCCTCCACTTT.

CDR3 residues: CASSPPLGEQYF. CDR3 sequence (DNA): TGTGCCAGCAGTCCCCCCTTGGGCGAGCAGTACTTC. The chain employs TRBV27 and TRBJ2-7; D is uncertain. Germline CDR1 reads MNHEY; CDR2 reads SMNVEV (reference sequence). Trimming left V 5 bases short and J 6 bases short, with 11 bases between. The CDR3 runs to 12 residues.

This CDR3 is CAISDFSTGELFF. In DNA form, the CDR3 reads TGTGCCATCAGTGATTTTAGCACCGGGGAGCTGTTTTTT. This rearrangement joins TRBV10-3 to TRBJ2-2; D gene ambiguous. CDR1 ENHRY and CDR2 SYGVKD come from the germline V gene. Trimming shortened V by 3 bases and J by 4 bases, and 6 bases separated the two germline ends. CDR3 length: 13 amino acids.

The table lists this clonotype with a few counts. This chain links TRBV29-1 with TRBJ2-1; no clear D gene. This CDR3 region has 14 residues. CDR1 and CDR2 from the germline V gene are SQVTM and ANQGSEA. The V and J ends lost 4 bases and 0 bases respectively, with 10 bases between them. The CDR3 sequence is CSVVLAFSYNEQFF. The CDR3 DNA reads TGCAGCGTTGTTCTGGCGTTCTCCTACAATGAGCAGTTCTTC.

This clonotype was seen a few times. The CDR3 nucleotides read TGTGCCAGCAGTTACTGGGCTGAGGCGGATGAGCAGTTCTTC. This codes for CASSYWAEADEQFF. This chain joins TRBV6-2 or TRBV6-3 and TRBJ2-1, with D unclear. With 1 base removed from V and 8 bases from J, the gap between germline ends came to 12 bases. Germline loops: CDR1 MNHEY, CDR2 SVGEGT. The CDR3 extends over 14 amino acids.

This clonotype was recorded a few times. V is TRBV3-1 and J is TRBJ2-3, with a weak D call TRBD2 (6 bases). V was clipped by 4 bases and J by 1 base, with 9 bases between them. From germline, CDR1 is LGHDT and CDR2 YNNKEL (reference sequence). This CDR3 is built from 14 residues. The chain's CDR3 is CASSRLGGTDTQYF. As DNA, the CDR3 is TGTGCCAGCAGCCGACTAGGGGGCACAGATACGCAGTATTTT.

This chain uses TRBV24-1 with TRBJ2-2; D perhaps matches TRBD2 (5 bases). The CDR3 runs to 18 residues. Germline V lookup: CDR1 KGHDR, CDR2 SFDVKD. V was shortened by 2 bases and J by 4 bases, with 19 bases between the two germline ends. CDR3 nucleotides: TGTGCCACCAGTGATTGGAGTCGCGGGCGGAGGAGCACCGGGGAGCTGTTTTTT. This codes for CATSDWSRGRRSTGELFF.

This rearrangement joins TRBV20-1 to TRBJ2-7; 9 nucleotides align to TRBD2. This CDR3 is 13 amino acids long. Germline CDR1 reads DFQATT; CDR2 reads SNEGSKA (reference sequence). Trimming cost V 5 bases and J 1 base; bases outside gene matches: 3. The CDR3 DNA reads TGCAGTGCTTGGGCGGGGGGGTCCTACGAGCAGTACTTC. Translating it yields CSAWAGGSYEQYF.